One and the same sample provided the 12 T cell receptor beta chains below, sequenced in a study of cytomegalovirus exposure and HLA in healthy donors. PCR was performed using 60 Vbeta and 13 Jbeta primers. Assay used: immunoSEQ multiplex PCR; TCRdb lists only in-frame clones, some missing. The sample lists around 130,000 clones, 80% occurring once. Sequencing was carried out using PBMCs. These receptors originate from a woman in her forties in good health and CMV-seronegative.

The V gene is TRBV7-6, the J gene TRBJ1-5, with 7 bases fitting TRBD1. V trimming: 5 bases; J trimming: 4 bases; junction bases outside the gene matches: 17. CDR1 and CDR2 from the germline V gene are SGHVS and FNYEAQ. This CDR3 has 18 amino acids. The CDR3 reads CASSQRQGPFISNQPQHF. The CDR3 DNA is TGTGCCAGCAGCCAACGACAGGGTCCTTTCATCAGTAATCAGCCCCAGCATTTT.

The genes are TRBV27 and TRBJ1-1, with TRBD1 as a possible D gene (5 bases). Per germline, CDR1 MNHEY and CDR2 SMNVEV (reference sequence). The CDR3 consists of 14 residues. V lost 5 bases and J 6 bases, leaving 16 bases between the germline ends. CDR3 DNA sequence: TGTGCCAGCAGTCCTCAGGGTTTAATCGCTGAAGCTTTCTTT. Its protein is CASSPQGLIAEAFF.

The chain joins TRBV15 to TRBJ1-2; D is unclear. V lost 7 bases and J 7 bases, leaving 19 bases between the germline ends. CDR1 is LNHNV and CDR2 is YYDKDF in the germline V gene (reference sequence). The CDR3 has 14 residues. The CDR3 nucleotides are TGTGCCACCACCGACCCGGCAGGTCGGCGTGGCTACACCTTC. Its protein product is CATTDPAGRRGYTF. The full variable domain, its missing parts supplied by reference TRBV15 and TRBJ1-2, is DAMVIQNPRYQVTQFGKPVTLSCSQTLNHNVMYWYQQKSSQAPKLLFHYYDKDFNNEADTPDNFQSRRPNTSFCFLDIRSPGLGDTAMYLCATTDPAGRRGYTFGSGTRLTVV.

The V gene is TRBV5-1, the J gene TRBJ1-4; D not certain. The length of the CDR3 is 19 residues. V was clipped by 0 bases and J by 0 bases, with 18 bases between them. Germline V gene sequence: CDR1 SGHRS, CDR2 YFSETQ. DNA of the CDR3: TGCGCCAGCAGCTTGGGAAGTGAAGTCGGTTATGCAACTAATGAAAAACTGTTTTTT. It specifies CASSLGSEVGYATNEKLFF.

The chain couples TRBV9 to TRBJ1-1; no definite D call. Per the germline V gene, CDR1 is SGDLS and CDR2 is YYNGEE. V dropped 4 bases and J dropped 1 base, with 17 bases sitting between them. This CDR3 comprises 16 residues. The DNA for the CDR3 is TGTGCCAGCAGCCCAACTACAACAAGGCCGAACACTGAAGCTTTCTTT. Translating it yields CASSPTTTRPNTEAFF.

The chain joins TRBV28 to TRBJ1-5, with D possibly matching TRBD1 (5 bases). The germline CDR1 and CDR2 sequences are MDHEN and SYDVKM. V was clipped by 6 bases and J by 1 base, with 19 bases between them. The CDR3 has 17 amino acids. CDR3 nucleotides: TGTGCCAGCAGGGCAAAAGCGGGGGGTCGGAGCAATCAGCCCCAGCATTTT. Protein product: CASRAKAGGRSNQPQHF.

In this sample, this clone turned up once. CDR3 coding DNA: TGTGCCAGCAGTTTAGCGGGACTAGCGGGAGTCTACGAGCAGTACTTC. Translated: CASSLAGLAGVYEQYF. The chain recombines TRBV28 with TRBJ2-7; 14 bases are shared with TRBD2. The junction had 3 bases not matched to a gene; V was cut back by 2 bases and J by 3 bases. CDR1 MDHEN and CDR2 SYDVKM come from the germline V gene. The CDR3 has 16 residues.

This chain joins TRBV5-8 and TRBJ2-1, with D perhaps TRBD2 (5 bases). V was trimmed by 3 bases and J by 8 bases, leaving 21 bases between them. The CDR3 length is 16 residues. Germline assignment: CDR1 SGHTS and CDR2 YDEGEE. In nucleotides, the CDR3 is TGTGCCAGCAGCTCGGGTGGTGGAGGCGCGAGCCATGAGCAGTTCTTC. As protein: CASSSGGGGASHEQFF.

CDR3 coding DNA: TGTGCCAGCAGCCCCCGGCCTAGAGGGGGGGCAATGCAGTTCTTC. This gives the protein CASSPRPRGGAMQFF. The chain couples TRBV9 to TRBJ2-1; TRBD2 might be the D (7 bases). The CDR3 contains 15 residues. CDR1 SGDLS and CDR2 YYNGEE come from the germline V gene. The V end lost 4 bases, the J end lost 12 bases, and 23 bases lay between the germline ends.

CDR3 DNA sequence: TGTGCCATCAGTGGAAGCGGAGCGTCAATCAACACCGGGGAGCTGTTTTTT. Protein: CAISGSGASINTGELFF. The V and J genes are TRBV10-3 and TRBJ2-2; tentative D call: TRBD2 (5 bases). V was cut by 4 bases and J by 2 bases, with 17 bases left in between. The germline V gene encodes CDR1 ENHRY and CDR2 SYGVKD. There are 17 residues in the CDR3.

The V and J genes are TRBV19 and TRBJ1-4; maybe TRBD1 (5 bases). This CDR3 comprises 13 residues. The V end was cut by 6 bases, the J end by 14 bases, with 19 bases between. The germline gives CDR1 LNHDA, CDR2 SQIVND (reference sequence). The CDR3: CASRMNLDRGLFF. CDR3 coding DNA: TGTGCCAGTAGGATGAATTTGGATCGGGGGCTGTTTTTT.

The V gene is TRBV9, the J gene TRBJ1-3; TRBD1 aligns across 7 bases. CDR3 length: 17 amino acids. V shed 4 bases, J shed 1 base, and the junction held 11 bases outside the gene matches. Germline V lookup: CDR1 SGDLS, CDR2 YYNGEE. DNA of the CDR3: TGTGCCAGCAGCTTCAGGGACAGCCGAAGTTCTGGAAACACCATATATTTT. Its translation: CASSFRDSRSSGNTIYF. The full variable domain, with the rest looked up from reference TRBV9 and TRBJ1-3, is DSGVTQTPKHLITATGQRVTLRCSPRSGDLSVYWYQQSLDQGLQFLIQYYNGEERAKGNILERFSAQQFPDLHSELNLSSLELGDSALYFCASSFRDSRSSGNTIYFGEGSWLTVV.